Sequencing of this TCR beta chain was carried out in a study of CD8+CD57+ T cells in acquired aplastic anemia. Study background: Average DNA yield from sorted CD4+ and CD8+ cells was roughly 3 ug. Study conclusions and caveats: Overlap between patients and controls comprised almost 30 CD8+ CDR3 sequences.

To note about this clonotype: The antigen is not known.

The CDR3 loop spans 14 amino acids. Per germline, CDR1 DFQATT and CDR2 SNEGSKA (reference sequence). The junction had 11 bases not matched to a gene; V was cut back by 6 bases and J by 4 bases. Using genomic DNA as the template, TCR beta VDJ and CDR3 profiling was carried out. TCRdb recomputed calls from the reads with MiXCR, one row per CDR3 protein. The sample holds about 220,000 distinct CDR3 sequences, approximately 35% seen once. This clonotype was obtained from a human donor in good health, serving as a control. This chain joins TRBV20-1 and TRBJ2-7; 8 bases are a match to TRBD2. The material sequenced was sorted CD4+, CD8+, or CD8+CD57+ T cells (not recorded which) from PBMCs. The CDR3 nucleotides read TGCAGTGCACATACGGGAGGGCCTTCGTACGAGCAGTACTTC. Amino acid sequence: CSAHTGGPSYEQYF.